The 29 T cell receptor beta chains below come from one sample, sequenced in a study of human T cells and chemical hapten exposure. TCRdb ran MiXCR on the RACE reads and lists one entry per CDR3 protein. The table lists about 30,000 distinct CDR3 sequences, 5.8% of them singletons. The time point here: patch test 3, about 24 weeks after DPC sensitization. The treatment was: therapeutic diphenylcyclopropenone sensitization with weekly scalp DPC. The sample in question was whole blood, obtained in connection with sensitization to the hapten diphenylcyclopropenone (DPC). These receptors all stem from a man aged 25 to 45 with alopecia areata. Some clones in this sample may be carry-over from other donors' samples.

In its sample, this clonotype was seen many times. This chain links TRBV2 with TRBJ2-1; TRBD2 is a possible D gene (6 bases). CDR3 length equals 16 residues. Trimming took 7 bases from V and 2 from J, leaving 18 bases between them. Germline V CDR1 and CDR2: SNHLY, FYNNEI. The DNA for the CDR3 is TGTGCCAGCACGGCCGTCGGGGGAGGCACCTACAATGAGCAGTTCTTC. As protein: CASTAVGGGTYNEQFF.

This clonotype was picked up many times. J is TRBJ2-6 and V is TRBV10-3, with TRBD1 matching 10 bases. Germline V lookup: CDR1 ENHRY, CDR2 SYGVKD. Trimming at V came to 6 bases and at J to 0 bases, leaving 14 bases not matched to a gene. This CDR3 has 20 amino acids. The CDR3 region is CAISEKTGTGVFSGANVLTF. CDR3 coding DNA: TGTGCCATCAGCGAGAAGACCGGGACAGGGGTCTTCTCTGGGGCCAACGTCCTGACTTTC.

In its sample, this clonotype was seen many times. This rearrangement joins TRBV4-3 to TRBJ2-7; 11 nucleotides align to TRBD2. V was pared by 0 bases and J by 3 bases, with 7 bases of the junction left unmatched. Germline V gene data show CDR1 as LGHNA and CDR2 as YSLEER. This CDR3 comprises 17 residues. The CDR3 loop reads CASSQDAPGLAVYEQYF. Here the CDR3 DNA reads TGCGCCAGCAGCCAAGATGCCCCGGGACTAGCGGTCTACGAGCAGTACTTC.

In this sample, this clonotype turned up many times. The chain employs TRBV3-1 and TRBJ1-1; 7 nucleotides align to TRBD1. Germline V CDR1 and CDR2: LGHDT, YNNKEL (reference sequence). After removal of 2 bases from V and 8 bases from J, the junction contained 2 bases not matched to a gene. The CDR3 covers 12 residues. The CDR3 coding sequence is TGTGCCAGCAGCCAAATACAGGGGGAAGCTTTCTTT. Its protein is CASSQIQGEAFF.

The chain recombines TRBV7-2 with TRBJ2-1; 14 nucleotides agree with TRBD2. The V gene end was trimmed by 4 bases and the J gene end by 12 bases; junction bases not matched to a gene: 8. This CDR3 spans 15 amino acids. Germline V gene sequence: CDR1 SGHTA, CDR2 FQGNSA. The CDR3 bases are TGTGCCAGCAGCTCGACTAGCGGGAGGGAGTCGGGGCAGTTCTTC. Encoded protein: CASSSTSGRESGQFF.

This clonotype has ten or more counts. The chain uses TRBV7-3 and TRBJ2-1; D not resolved. This CDR3 is built from 16 residues. In germline, CDR1 is SGHTA, CDR2 FQGTGA. The V and J ends lost 2 bases and 0 bases respectively, with 11 bases between them. The CDR3 loop reads CASSLEFSSSYNEQFF. The DNA of the CDR3 is TGTGCCAGCAGCTTAGAGTTCTCGAGCTCCTACAATGAGCAGTTCTTC.

This clonotype was detected ten times or more. V is TRBV12-3 or TRBV12-4 and J is TRBJ2-1; the match to TRBD1 covers 7 bases. V dropped 10 bases and J dropped 0; count of bases not matched to a gene: 6. There are 14 residues in the CDR3. The CDR3 is CATFRDSSYNEQFF. CDR3 sequence (DNA): TGTGCCACCTTTAGGGACAGCTCCTACAATGAGCAGTTCTTC.

This clonotype appeared many times. The rearrangement uses TRBV7-6 and TRBJ2-2, with D maybe TRBD1 (6 bases). CDR1 SGHVS and CDR2 FNYEAQ come from the germline V gene. V lost 6 bases to trimming and J lost 0 bases, with 14 bases between them. The CDR3 is made up of 16 amino acids. The CDR3 DNA is TGTGCCAGCAGACTACAGGGTTTGGCGAACACCGGGGAGCTGTTTTTT. Amino acids: CASRLQGLANTGELFF. Full variable domain (remainder filled in from reference TRBV7-6 and TRBJ2-2): GAGVSQSPRYKVTKRGQDVALRCDPISGHVSLYWYRQALGQGPEFLTYFNYEAQQDKSGLPNDRFSAERPEGSISTLTIQRTEQRDSAMYRCASRLQGLANTGELFFGEGSRLTVL.

This clonotype was observed at least ten times. The gene calls are TRBV4-1 and TRBJ2-7; 9 bases are a match to TRBD1. This CDR3 has 14 residues. J was trimmed by 3 bases and V by 0 bases; bases with no gene match: 0. CDR1 is MGHRA and CDR2 is YSYEKL in the germline V gene. In DNA form, the CDR3 reads TGCGCCAGCAGCCAAGAGACAGGGGGCTACGAGCAGTACTTC. The encoded protein is CASSQETGGYEQYF.

This clonotype has ten or more counts. V usage is TRBV20-1 and J usage is TRBJ2-6; D is perhaps TRBD2 (6 bases). The CDR3 spans 17 residues. V was shortened by 0 bases and J by 0 bases, with 12 bases between the two germline ends. Germline CDR1 reads DFQATT; CDR2 reads SNEGSKA (reference sequence). CDR3 DNA sequence: TGCAGTGCTAGAGAAAGGCAGGGACTCTCTGGGGCCAACGTCCTGACTTTC. Its protein product is CSARERQGLSGANVLTF.

This clonotype was observed at least ten times. This chain links TRBV7-2 with TRBJ2-2; unclear D gene. Germline lookup yields CDR1 SGHTA and CDR2 FQGNSA. The V end was cut by 3 bases, the J end by 1 base, with 6 bases between. The CDR3 totals 14 residues. The CDR3 DNA follows: TGTGCCAGCAGCTTTTATTGGAACACCGGGGAGCTGTTTTTT. It specifies CASSFYWNTGELFF.

This clonotype counts as medium-sized. This rearrangement joins TRBV7-8 to TRBJ1-1; 8 bases line up with TRBD1. V lost 1 base to trimming and J lost 6 bases; unmatched junction nucleotides: 4. The CDR3 consists of 14 residues. Germline assignment: CDR1 SGHVS and CDR2 FQNEAQ. In DNA form, the CDR3 reads TGTGCCAGCAGCTTAGATCAGGGGGCGTCTGAAGCTTTCTTT. Protein sequence: CASSLDQGASEAFF.

This clonotype was detected ten times or more. V usage is TRBV9 and J usage is TRBJ1-1; D remains ambiguous. Germline CDR1 SGDLS, CDR2 YYNGEE. CDR3 length: 14 residues. The V and J ends lost 0 bases and 1 base respectively, with 7 bases between them. The CDR3: CASSVDGQNTEAFF. In DNA, the CDR3 is TGTGCCAGCAGCGTAGATGGGCAGAACACTGAAGCTTTCTTT.

This clonotype was seen many times. The rearrangement uses TRBV18 and TRBJ1-2, with no clear D. The CDR3 loop spans 13 amino acids. With 3 bases removed from V and 4 bases from J, the gap between germline ends came to 9 bases. Per the germline V gene, CDR1 is KGHSH and CDR2 is LQKENI. This CDR3 reads CASSPKGAYGYTF. DNA of the CDR3: TGTGCCAGCTCACCGAAGGGCGCCTATGGCTACACCTTC.

This clonotype appeared many times. The chain couples TRBV30 to TRBJ1-2; TRBD1 might be the D (5 bases). Germline values: CDR1 GTSNPN, CDR2 SVGIG (reference sequence). V lost 4 bases to trimming and J lost 3 bases, with 12 bases between them. The CDR3 spans 13 residues. The CDR3 loop reads CAWTSGGYYGYTF. In DNA form, the CDR3 reads TGTGCCTGGACGAGTGGGGGATACTATGGCTACACCTTC.

There are many counts of this clonotype. V is TRBV19 and J is TRBJ1-5; 8 nucleotides line up with TRBD1. Germline CDR1 reads LNHDA; CDR2 reads SQIVND (reference sequence). CDR3 length equals 18 residues. Losses at the gene ends were 5 bases for V and 1 base for J; bases not matched to a gene: 13. CDR3 bases: TGTGCCAGTAGTCCCCACCCGGGACAGGAGGGGAGCAATCAGCCCCAGCATTTT. Its translation: CASSPHPGQEGSNQPQHF.

There are many counts of this clonotype. The chain combines TRBV4-3 with TRBJ2-7, with D possibly being TRBD1 (6 bases). Trimming took off 0 bases at V and 8 bases at J, with 14 bases between the two ends. CDR3 length: 14 amino acids. The germline V gene encodes CDR1 LGHNA and CDR2 YSLEER. This CDR3 reads CASSQEQGPLQQYF. The CDR3 bases are TGCGCCAGCAGCCAAGAACAGGGCCCGTTGCAGCAGTACTTC.

For this clonotype: Possible read error: a much larger clone is one base away. The chain combines TRBV14 with TRBJ1-2; perhaps TRBD1 as D (6 bases). The V end lost 3 bases, the J end lost 7 bases, and 15 bases lay between the germline ends. The CDR3 has 14 amino acids. CDR1 is SGHDN and CDR2 is FVKESK in the germline V gene. This chain's CDR3 is CASSHLRTVVGYTF. CDR3 DNA: TGTGCCAGCAGCCACCTAAGGACAGTGGTTGGCTACACCTTC.

This clonotype has a count of ten or more. The chain has TRBV30 and TRBJ1-2, with D unresolved. The V gene's germline CDR1 is GTSNPN and CDR2 SVGIG (reference sequence). There are 14 residues in the CDR3. V was shortened by 2 bases and J by 11 bases, with 21 bases between the two germline ends. The CDR3 sequence: CAWSFDTPSSVYTF. Here the CDR3 DNA reads TGTGCCTGGAGTTTCGATACACCCTCGTCGGTTTACACCTTC.

This clonotype was seen many times. This chain links TRBV20-1 with TRBJ2-7; 11 positions agree with TRBD1. Trimming removed 6 bases from V and 5 bases from J; junction bases left unmatched: 6. The germline V gene has CDR1 DFQATT and CDR2 SNEGSKA (reference sequence). There are 13 residues in the CDR3. The CDR3 DNA reads TGCAGTGCCTGGGGGACAGGGGGACACGAGCAGTACTTC. Translating gives CSAWGTGGHEQYF.

This clonotype was recorded many times. The chain is built from TRBV4-2 and TRBJ1-1, with a possible D match to TRBD1 (6 bases). The CDR3 spans 16 residues. V was trimmed by 0 bases and J by 2 bases, leaving 13 bases between them. Looked up from germline, CDR1 is LGHNA and CDR2 is YNFKEQ. Here the CDR3 reads CASSQDSRDTNTEAFF. The CDR3 DNA reads TGTGCCAGCAGCCAAGATAGCCGGGACACCAACACTGAAGCTTTCTTT.

This clonotype appeared many times. The genes are TRBV20-1 and TRBJ1-2, with a weak D call TRBD1 (6 bases). CDR3 size: 15 residues. Germline lookup yields CDR1 DFQATT and CDR2 SNEGSKA (reference sequence). V shed 0 bases and J shed 5 bases, with 16 bases lying between them. The CDR3 DNA sequence: TGCAGTGCTAGAGATCCGGGGGCACAGGCGTATGGCTACACCTTC. It yields the protein CSARDPGAQAYGYTF.

This clonotype was seen at least ten times. The chain carries TRBV18 and TRBJ1-6, with TRBD1 identical over 9 bases. The V segment lost 1 base and the J segment 5 bases; nucleotides outside the gene matches: 3. There are 16 residues in the CDR3. CDR1 and CDR2 (germline): KGHSH, LQKENI. CDR3 nucleotide sequence: TGTGCCAGCTCACCACGGACAGGGGACGATAATTCACCCCTCCACTTT. Encoded protein: CASSPRTGDDNSPLHF.

There are many counts of this clonotype. The rearrangement joins TRBV14 to TRBJ1-2, with D perhaps TRBD1 (6 bases). Germline CDR1 is SGHDN and CDR2 is FVKESK. The CDR3 extends over 17 amino acids. Trimming took off 1 base at V and 4 bases at J, with 19 bases between the two ends. The CDR3 nucleotides read TGTGCCAGCAGCCAAGTCGGGGGGGGCCGCCGTGGCTATGGCTACACCTTC. Residues: CASSQVGGGRRGYGYTF.

This clonotype was counted ten times or more. The chain couples TRBV11-2 to TRBJ2-2; 9 positions match TRBD1. The CDR3 is 13 residues long. Unmatched junction bases numbered 2, after V lost 8 bases and J lost 4 bases. Germline CDR1 and CDR2: SGHAT and FQNNGV. The CDR3 coding sequence is TGTGCCAGCGGGACAGGGAGCACCGGGGAGCTGTTTTTT. It encodes CASGTGSTGELFF.

In this sample, this clonotype turned up many times. The chain links TRBV20-1 to TRBJ2-3; TRBD1 aligns across 7 bases. Trimming cost V 6 bases and J 0 bases; bases outside gene matches: 6. The germline CDR1 and CDR2 sequences are DFQATT and SNEGSKA (reference sequence). The CDR3 has 14 amino acids. Here the CDR3 reads CSAEPGQSTDTQYF. The CDR3 DNA is TGCAGTGCGGAGCCGGGACAGAGCACAGATACGCAGTATTTT.

This clonotype was recorded at least ten times. The chain has TRBV6-1 and TRBJ2-5, with 14 bases fitting TRBD2. With V trimmed by 2 bases and J by 7 bases, 12 bases remained unmatched. This CDR3 contains 18 residues. Germline-derived CDR1 and CDR2 are MNHNS and SASEGT. The chain's CDR3 is CASSEFLTGTSGGGTQYF. In DNA, the CDR3 is TGTGCCAGCAGTGAATTTCTGACGGGGACTAGCGGGGGCGGGACCCAGTACTTC.

This clonotype was counted only a few times. The chain recombines TRBV4-3 with TRBJ1-2; TRBD1 is a possible D gene (6 bases). The CDR3 length is 13 residues. Germline lookup yields CDR1 LGHNA and CDR2 YSLEER. Trimming removed 1 base at V and 8 bases at J, with 11 bases between. The CDR3 nucleotides are TGCGCCAGCAGCCAAGCTTCAGGGGTCGGCTACACCTTC. Its translation: CASSQASGVGYTF.

This clonotype was counted a few times. V gene TRBV6-6 combines with J gene TRBJ2-3; 10 nucleotides line up with TRBD1. V was clipped by 6 bases and J by 1 base; unmatched bases: 10. CDR3 length: 17 amino acids. The germline CDR1 and CDR2 sequences are MNHNY and SVGAGI (reference sequence). DNA of the CDR3: TGTGCCAGCAGCTCCGGACAGGGGGTTGGGGGCACAGATACGCAGTATTTT. Its protein product is CASSSGQGVGGTDTQYF.